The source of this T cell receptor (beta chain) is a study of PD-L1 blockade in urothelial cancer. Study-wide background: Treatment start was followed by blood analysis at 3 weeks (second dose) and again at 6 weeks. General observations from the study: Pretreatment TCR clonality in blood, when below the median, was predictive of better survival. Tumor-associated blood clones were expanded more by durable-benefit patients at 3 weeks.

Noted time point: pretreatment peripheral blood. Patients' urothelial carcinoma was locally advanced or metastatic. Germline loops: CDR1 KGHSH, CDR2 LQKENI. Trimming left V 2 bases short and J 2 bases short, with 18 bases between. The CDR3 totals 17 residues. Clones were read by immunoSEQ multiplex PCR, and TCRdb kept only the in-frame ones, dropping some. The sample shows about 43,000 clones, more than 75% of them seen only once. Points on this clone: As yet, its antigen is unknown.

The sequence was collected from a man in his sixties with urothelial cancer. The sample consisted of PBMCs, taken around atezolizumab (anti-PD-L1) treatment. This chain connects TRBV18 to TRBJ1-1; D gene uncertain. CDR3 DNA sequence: TGTGCCAGCTCACCAGGCTCCAGCGGGCTGGTAAACACTGAAGCTTTCTTT. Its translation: CASSPGSSGLVNTEAFF.